Detailed here is one TCR beta chain. Its target is not known. The sample belongs to a study of metastatic and nonmetastatic thyroid tumors. Looking at the study overall: Repertoires from malignant and benign thyroid patients were compared across blood and tumor or nodule tissue.

Germline-derived CDR1 and CDR2 are MNHNS and SASEGT. The length of the CDR3 is 16 residues. The V gene end was trimmed by 6 bases and the J gene end by 3 bases; junction bases not matched to a gene: 14. The entire patient cohort was treatment-naive prior to thyroid surgery. Whole-study findings and limits: The study reportedly found significantly higher TCR beta diversity in malignant thyroid tumors than benign nodules, in blood and tumor.

Original handling: The distant-metastasis classifier for papillary thyroid cancer was built from CDR3 differences across clinicopathological groups. With MiXCR, TCRdb called clones anew from the PCR reads. The V and J calls were not made by the authors but by TCRdb's processing. The sample has tens of thousands of clones, approximately 24% seen once. The specimen sequenced was tumor tissue. This clonotype was obtained from a female donor with papillary thyroid cancer or a benign thyroid nodule (not recorded which). Some clones in this sample may be carry-over from other donors' samples. The genes are TRBV6-1 and TRBJ2-7, with 7 bases that match TRBD2. CDR3 amino acids: CASSLTSGDYSYEQYF. The CDR3 nucleotides are TGTGCCAGCAGCCTCACCTCCGGGGACTATAGCTACGAGCAGTACTTC.